Listed here are 18 T cell receptor beta chains from one sample, sequenced in a study of regulatory T cells in long-lasting Graves disease. Indicated time point: persistent/refractory GD, antithyroid drugs over 5 years with positive TRAb. PBMC RNA was the source of the TCR library. Arm-PCR with iRepertoire HTBI primers amplified the CDR3 regions for these TCR beta libraries. TCRdb reprocessed the multiplex PCR reads with MiXCR, giving one entry per CDR3 protein. Among about 300,000 distinct CDR3 sequences, 20% to 25% were seen once, and the ten largest hold roughly 50%. The source was peripheral blood mononuclear cells (PBMCs), collected when the disease was refractory, from a patient treated with antithyroid drugs. Every receptor here comes from a female donor with Graves disease.

This clonotype was found many times. The rearrangement uses TRBV7-2 and TRBJ2-4, with a possible D match to TRBD1 (7 bases). The CDR3 is 14 amino acids. V lost 4 bases and J lost 3, with 10 bases in between. Germline assignment: CDR1 SGHTA and CDR2 FQGNSA. The DNA of the CDR3 is TGTGCCAGCAGCTCGCAGGGGGGCAAAAACATTCAGTACTTC. As protein: CASSSQGGKNIQYF.

V and J are TRBV20-1 and TRBJ1-6; TRBD1 matches 8 bases. The CDR3 contains 14 residues. The germline V gene encodes CDR1 DFQATT and CDR2 SNEGSKA (reference sequence). V was clipped by 6 bases and J by 6 bases; unmatched bases: 7. DNA for the CDR3: TGCAGTGCCAGTCCGGACAGGGCTAATTCACCCCTCCACTTT. Amino acid sequence: CSASPDRANSPLHF.

This clonotype was picked up many times. This rearrangement joins TRBV11-2 to TRBJ2-7; 7 bases fit TRBD2. CDR1 and CDR2 from the germline V gene are SGHAT and FQNNGV. This CDR3 has 15 amino acids. With V trimmed by 0 bases and J by 5 bases, 7 bases remained unmatched. This chain's CDR3 is CASSLEGLAAHEQYF. DNA for the CDR3: TGTGCCAGCAGCTTAGAAGGGCTAGCGGCACACGAGCAGTACTTC.

This clonotype occurred many times. The rearrangement links TRBV11-2 to TRBJ2-7; D might be TRBD2 (6 bases). V was cut by 5 bases and J by 1 base, with 18 bases left in between. CDR3 length: 16 amino acids. In germline, CDR1 is SGHAT, CDR2 FQNNGV. The CDR3 is CASSPYRDWSSYEQYF. The CDR3 DNA reads as TGTGCCAGCAGCCCGTACCGGGACTGGAGTTCCTACGAGCAGTACTTC. The full variable domain, rest sourced from reference TRBV11-2 and TRBJ2-7, is EAGVAQSPRYKIIEKRQSVAFWCNPISGHATLYWYQQILGQGPKLLIQFQNNGVVDDSQLPKDRFSAERLKGVDSTLKIQPAKLEDSAVYLCASSPYRDWSSYEQYFGPGTRLTVT.

Remarks on this clonotype: A much larger clone differs from this one at a single base, so this may be a read error. The chain employs TRBV7-2 and TRBJ2-5; 11 nucleotides agree with TRBD2. J lost 5 bases, V lost 3 bases, and 8 bases had no gene match. The CDR3 loop spans 16 amino acids. Germline V lookup: CDR1 SGHTA, CDR2 FQGNSA. The CDR3 loop reads CTSSFPLAGGTETQYF. CDR3 nucleotide sequence: TGTACCAGCAGCTTCCCCCTAGCGGGAGGTACTGAGACCCAGTACTTC.

This clonotype was seen at least ten times. V and J are TRBV30 and TRBJ1-1; no definite D call. Between the trimmed V and J ends, which lost 4 bases and 4 bases, there was a span of 7 bases. The V gene's germline CDR1 is GTSNPN and CDR2 SVGIG (reference sequence). The CDR3 contains 11 residues. CDR3 DNA sequence: TGTGCCTGGACCGGGGTCACTGAAGCTTTCTTT. Translated: CAWTGVTEAFF.

As regards this clonotype: The germline gene is not matched at one end of the junction; a read error may be the cause. V and J are TRBV4-3 and TRBJ2-7; 13 nucleotides align to TRBD2. Per the germline V gene, CDR1 is LGHNA and CDR2 is YSLEER. This CDR3 is 17 amino acids long. The CDR3 is CAGSQGTSGNGMDEQYF. CDR3 nucleotides: TGCGCCGGCAGCCAAGGGACTAGCGGGAATGGAATGGACGAGCAGTACTTC.

On this clonotype itself: The final CDR3 position lacks the conserved phenylalanine or tryptophan, pointing to a likely read error. V gene TRBV6-5 combines with J gene TRBJ1-1; unclear D gene. Germline assignment: CDR1 MNHEY and CDR2 SVGAGI. CDR3 size: 16 residues. Between the trimmed V and J ends, which lost 4 bases and 0 bases, there was a span of 15 bases. DNA of the CDR3: TGTGCCAGCAGTTTCCTCGGACGGCCCATGAACACTGAAGCTTTCCTT. Translation gives CASSFLGRPMNTEAFL.

This clonotype was seen only a few times. One junction end does not reproduce the germline sequence, and a read error may be involved. The chain links TRBV20-1 to TRBJ2-7, with a weak D call TRBD2 (6 bases). The CDR3 contains 15 residues. The germline gives CDR1 DFQATT, CDR2 SNEGSKA (reference sequence). This chain's CDR3 is CSARDLAGISYEQHF. DNA for the CDR3: TGCAGTGCTAGGGATCTTGCGGGAATCTCCTACGAGCAGCACTTC.

This clonotype appeared many times. The chain combines TRBV4-3 with TRBJ2-7; possible D gene TRBD2, 5 bases. CDR1 LGHNA and CDR2 YSLEER come from the germline V gene. The CDR3 has 15 residues. The V gene lost 0 bases and the J gene lost 3 bases, with 12 bases spanning the gap. This chain's CDR3 is CASSQDREVNYEQYF. The CDR3 coding sequence is TGCGCCAGCAGCCAAGACCGGGAAGTCAACTACGAGCAGTACTTC.

In its sample, this clonotype was seen many times. This chain connects TRBV2 to TRBJ1-2; 8 bases map to TRBD1. V lost 8 bases to trimming and J lost 3 bases; unmatched junction nucleotides: 11. In germline, CDR1 is SNHLY, CDR2 FYNNEI. This CDR3 is 15 amino acids long. CDR3 sequence reads: CASAVDRENHYGYTF. The CDR3 DNA reads TGTGCCAGCGCGGTGGACAGGGAGAACCACTATGGCTACACCTTC.

This clonotype was counted at least ten times. This chain joins TRBV7-8 and TRBJ2-7, with 9 bases matching TRBD2. Germline CDR1 is SGHVS and CDR2 is FQNEAQ. This CDR3 has 15 amino acids. The J segment lost 4 bases and the V segment lost 5 bases, leaving 9 bases of the junction unmatched. The DNA for the CDR3 is TGTGCCAGCAGCCTTCGACTAGCGGCGATGTACGAGCAGTACTTC. It specifies CASSLRLAAMYEQYF.

The chain is built from TRBV28 and TRBJ2-1; D not resolved. V lost 6 bases to trimming and J lost 0 bases, with 12 bases between them. There are 15 residues in the CDR3. Germline CDR1 MDHEN, CDR2 SYDVKM. The CDR3 region is CASSVLQISYNEQFF. CDR3 in DNA: TGTGCCAGCAGCGTACTCCAGATCTCCTACAATGAGCAGTTCTTC.

There are a few counts of this clonotype. The chain is built from TRBV12-3 or TRBV12-4 and TRBJ1-2; D unclear. CDR3 length: 14 amino acids. The V gene lost 4 bases and the J gene lost 4 bases, with 13 bases spanning the gap. The CDR3 loop is CASSSPGGGYGYTF. Here the CDR3 DNA reads TGTGCCAGCAGTTCTCCGGGAGGTGGCTATGGCTACACCTTC.

The table lists this clonotype with many counts. The chain has TRBV11-2 and TRBJ2-5; tentative D call: TRBD1 (7 bases). The CDR3 contains 15 residues. From germline, CDR1 is SGHAT and CDR2 FQNNGV. The germline V and J ends were trimmed by 1 base and 8 bases, with 17 bases remaining between them. The DNA for the CDR3 is TGTGCCAGCAGCTTAGTGGGGGGACAGAGAAAAACCCAGTACTTC. This codes for CASSLVGGQRKTQYF.

V and J are TRBV10-2 and TRBJ1-5; D is unclear. Germline-derived CDR1 and CDR2 are WSHSY and SAAADI. Trimming left V 6 bases short and J 3 bases short, with 12 bases between. The CDR3 totals 14 residues. CDR3 coding DNA: TGCGCCAGCAGCGAGGACGGAGTCAATCAGCCCCAGCATTTT. This encodes CASSEDGVNQPQHF.

The CDR3 bases are TGTGCCAGCAGCAGGGTGGGGGAGGATAAGCAGTACTTC. Its protein is CASSRVGEDKQYF. The chain couples TRBV27 to TRBJ2-7; the D gene is possibly TRBD2 (6 bases). The CDR3 has 13 amino acids. Germline values: CDR1 MNHEY, CDR2 SMNVEV (reference sequence). V was clipped by 6 bases and J by 8 bases, with 17 bases between them.

This clonotype has at least ten counts. The V call is TRBV3-1, the J call TRBJ1-3; 9 nucleotides line up with TRBD1. This CDR3 comprises 17 residues. The V gene's germline CDR1 is LGHDT and CDR2 YNNKEL (reference sequence). Losses at the gene ends were 1 base for V and 7 bases for J; bases not matched to a gene: 11. CDR3 protein: CASSQATGGLVGNTIYF. As DNA, the CDR3 is TGTGCCAGCAGCCAAGCGACAGGGGGACTGGTGGGCAACACCATATATTTT.